This T cell receptor (beta chain) was observed in a study of CD8+CD57+ T cells in acquired aplastic anemia. On the study more broadly: DNA from sorted CD4+ and CD8+ cells averaged 3.2 ug. Overall study findings and caveats: Statistical testing detected no significant gap in CD8+ Simpson's diversity between patients and controls. Patients and controls had in common twenty-nine CD8+ CDR3 sequences.

Concerning this clonotype: Its antigen is undetermined.

CDR1 is SQVTM, CDR2 ANQGSEA, per germline. The germline V and J ends were trimmed by 1 base and 7 bases, with 16 bases remaining between them. CDR3 length: 14 amino acids. Both TCR beta VDJ combination and CDR3 sequence profiling were carried out. Genomic DNA was the template for this profiling. TCRdb re-analysed the reads in MiXCR, keeping a single row per CDR3 protein. The profile shows 200,000 to 250,000 distinct CDR3 sequences, about 62% of them singletons. Flow cytometry had shown expanded CD8+CD57+ cells in the patients chosen for sequencing. The diagnosis in all patients was severe acquired aplastic anemia.

The rearrangement uses TRBV29-1 and TRBJ2-5; D is unresolved. Sequencing used sorted CD4+, CD8+, or CD8+CD57+ T cells (not recorded which) from PBMCs. The TCR comes from a human donor with aplastic anemia. The CDR3 protein is CSVEGRRLAATQYF. CDR3 nucleotides: TGCAGCGTTGAAGGACGGAGACTTGCGGCGACCCAGTACTTC.